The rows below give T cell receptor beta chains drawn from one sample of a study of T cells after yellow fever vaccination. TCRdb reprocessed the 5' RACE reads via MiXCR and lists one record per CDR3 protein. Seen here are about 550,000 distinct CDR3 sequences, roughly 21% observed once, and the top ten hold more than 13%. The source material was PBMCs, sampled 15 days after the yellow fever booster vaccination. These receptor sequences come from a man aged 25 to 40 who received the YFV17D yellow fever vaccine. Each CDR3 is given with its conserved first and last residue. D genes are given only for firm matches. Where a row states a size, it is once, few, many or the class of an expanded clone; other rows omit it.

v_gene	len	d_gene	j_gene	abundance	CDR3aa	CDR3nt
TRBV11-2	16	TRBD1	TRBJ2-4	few	CASSPFEGTALNIQYF	TGTGCCAGCAGCCCTTTCGAGGGGACAGCCCTAAACATTCAGTACTTC
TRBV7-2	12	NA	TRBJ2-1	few	CAILLARGEQFF	TGTGCCATCCTCTTGGCCCGAGGTGAGCAGTTCTTC
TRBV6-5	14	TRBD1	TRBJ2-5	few	CASSSTGGDKTQYF	TGTGCCAGCAGTTCGACAGGGGGCGATAAGACCCAGTACTTC
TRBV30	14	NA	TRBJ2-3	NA	CAWSHDMALDTQYF	TGTGCCTGGAGTCATGACATGGCTCTGGATACGCAGTATTTT
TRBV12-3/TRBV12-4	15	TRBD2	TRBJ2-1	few	CASSLGAGGGNEQFF	TGTGCCAGCAGTTTGGGAGCGGGAGGAGGCAATGAGCAGTTCTTC
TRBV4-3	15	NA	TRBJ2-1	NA	CASSQTQSSYNEQFF	TGCGCCAGCAGCCAGACCCAGAGCTCCTACAATGAGCAGTTCTTC
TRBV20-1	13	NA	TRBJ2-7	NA	CSAATGVGYEQYF	TGCAGTGCTGCCACGGGAGTCGGCTACGAGCAGTACTTC
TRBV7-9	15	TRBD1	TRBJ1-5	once	CASSRGQGIDQPQHF	TGTGCCAGCAGCCGAGGACAGGGGATCGATCAGCCCCAGCATTTT
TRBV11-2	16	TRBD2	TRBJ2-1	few	CASSGVGGVSYNEQFF	TGTGCCAGCAGCGGGGTCGGGGGGGTATCCTACAATGAGCAGTTCTTC
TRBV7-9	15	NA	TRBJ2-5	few	CASSLGQILEETQYF	TGTGCCAGCAGCTTAGGACAGATTCTCGAAGAGACCCAGTACTTC
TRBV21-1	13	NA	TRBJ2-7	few	CASCRGIGKEQYF	TGTGCCAGCTGCAGGGGAATTGGCAAGGAGCAGTACTTC
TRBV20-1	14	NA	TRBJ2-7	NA	CSAPRAGKGYEQYF	TGCAGTGCTCCGCGGGCAGGGAAAGGCTACGAGCAGTACTTC
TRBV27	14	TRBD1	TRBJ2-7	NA	CASSFRGQSYEQYF	TGTGCCAGCAGTTTCAGGGGGCAATCCTACGAGCAGTACTTC
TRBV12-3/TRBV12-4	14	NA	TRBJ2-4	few	CASTFAGASNIQYF	TGTGCCAGCACCTTTGCAGGGGCTTCAAACATTCAGTACTTC